Below are 16 T cell receptor beta chains sequenced from a single sample in a study of cytotoxic CD8 clonotypes in ibrutinib-treated CLL. Assay: immunoSEQ multiplex PCR; the TCRdb copy retains only in-frame clones and omits some. The table lists 12,000 or so clones, approximately 67% of them singletons, with approximately 24% in the top ten. Sequencing used PBMCs, obtained before ibrutinib treatment. Source of these receptors: a human donor with chronic lymphocytic leukemia.

This clone was recorded a few times. This chain connects TRBV7-3 to TRBJ2-6, with 7 bases that match TRBD2. With V trimmed by 0 bases and J by 1 base, 0 bases remained unmatched. This CDR3 comprises 16 residues. The V gene's germline CDR1 is SGHTA and CDR2 FQGTGA. CDR3 in DNA: TGTGCCAGCAGCTTAACGGGAGGGTCTGGGGCCAACGTCCTGACTTTC. Its protein product is CASSLTGGSGANVLTF.

The V call is TRBV19, the J call TRBJ2-1; TRBD2 matches at 7 bases. V trimming: 5 bases; J trimming: 7 bases; junction bases outside the gene matches: 14. CDR1 is LNHDA and CDR2 is SQIVND in the germline V gene (reference sequence). This CDR3 is built from 16 residues. In nucleotides, the CDR3 is TGTGCCAGTAGTCCACCGGGAGGAGTTTCTCGAAATGAGCAGTTCTTC. Protein: CASSPPGGVSRNEQFF.

This clone came up once. The chain carries TRBV28 and TRBJ2-7; D assignment may be TRBD1 or TRBD2 (7 bases each). V dropped 4 bases and J dropped 2 bases, with 12 bases sitting between them. Germline CDR1 and CDR2: MDHEN and SYDVKM. The CDR3 consists of 14 residues. The CDR3 loop reads CASSWGGTAYEQYF. The CDR3 region has the DNA TGTGCCAGCAGTTGGGGGGGGACAGCCTACGAGCAGTACTTC. Full variable domain (outside the CDR3, taken from reference TRBV28 and TRBJ2-7): DVKVTQSSRYLVKRTGEKVFLECVQDMDHENMFWYRQDPGLGLRLIYFSYDVKMKEKGDIPEGYSVSREKKERFSLILESASTNQTSMYLCASSWGGTAYEQYFGPGTRLTVT.

This clone was seen more than once but under ten times. The CDR3 spells CASSLTDSHEQYF. CDR3 nucleotide sequence: TGCGCCAGCAGTTTGACTGACAGCCACGAGCAGTACTTC. The V call is TRBV10-1, the J call TRBJ2-7, with D maybe TRBD1 (5 bases). Germline V gene lookup returns CDR1 WNHNN and CDR2 SYGVQD (reference sequence). The CDR3 spans 13 residues. The V and J ends lost 5 bases and 5 bases respectively, with 13 bases between them.

In this sample, this clone turned up a few times. The V call is TRBV6-1, the J call TRBJ2-7, with D unresolved. The CDR3 has 12 residues. Trimming cost V 0 bases and J 4 bases, with 4 bases left between them. Germline CDR1 and CDR2: MNHNS and SASEGT. The chain's CDR3 is CASSEARYEQYF. The CDR3 region has the DNA TGTGCCAGCAGTGAAGCGCGTTACGAGCAGTACTTC.

The V call is TRBV2, the J call TRBJ2-1, with TRBD2 matching 11 bases. CDR3 size: 15 residues. With 2 bases clipped from V and 5 bases from J, the junction kept 2 bases outside the gene matches. Germline V gene lookup returns CDR1 SNHLY and CDR2 FYNNEI. This chain's CDR3 is CASSELAGGNNEQFF. For the CDR3, the DNA is TGTGCCAGCAGTGAACTAGCGGGGGGTAACAATGAGCAGTTCTTC.

The table lists this clone with a few counts. This rearrangement joins TRBV10-2 to TRBJ2-3; the D is unclear. The germline CDR1 and CDR2 sequences are WSHSY and SAAADI. The CDR3 covers 12 residues. V was pared by 3 bases and J by 9 bases, with 10 bases between. DNA for the CDR3: TGCGCCAGCAGTGACTCCCCTCTAACGCAGTATTTT. Translation gives CASSDSPLTQYF.

The chain joins TRBV7-2 to TRBJ2-7; D is perhaps TRBD1 or TRBD2 (5 bases each). This CDR3 is 14 amino acids long. V lost 0 bases and J lost 8, with 14 bases in between. The germline V gene encodes CDR1 SGHTA and CDR2 FQGNSA. DNA of the CDR3: TGTGCCAGCAGCTTAGCGAGGGGCCAGGCTCAGCAGTACTTC. Amino acid sequence: CASSLARGQAQQYF.

This clone was counted a few times. This rearrangement joins TRBV2 to TRBJ1-5; 9 bases fit TRBD1. V gave up 4 bases and J gave up 7 bases; unmatched junction bases: 8. Germline loops: CDR1 SNHLY, CDR2 FYNNEI. The length of the CDR3 is 15 residues. In nucleotides, the CDR3 is TGTGCCAGCAGTGTGGGACAGGGACGAGGGCAGCCCCAGCATTTT. It encodes CASSVGQGRGQPQHF.

A few counts support this clone. CDR3 in amino acids: CASSQGGARGVGQPQHF. CDR3 coding DNA: TGCGCCAGCAGCCAAGGTGGGGCCAGGGGGGTAGGTCAGCCCCAGCATTTT. This rearrangement joins TRBV4-1 to TRBJ1-5; 7 bases agree with TRBD1. V lost 1 base, J lost 6 bases, and 12 bases stayed unmatched. Germline V CDR1 and CDR2: MGHRA, YSYEKL. The CDR3 totals 17 residues.

This clone was detected a few times. V and J are TRBV27 and TRBJ2-7; no definite D call. V dropped 6 bases and J dropped 3 bases, with 15 bases sitting between them. The CDR3 totals 14 residues. Germline V gene data show CDR1 as MNHEY and CDR2 as SMNVEV (reference sequence). CDR3 DNA: TGTGCCAGCAGCCAAGACCGCGGATACTACGAGCAGTACTTC. It translates to CASSQDRGYYEQYF.

The V and J genes are TRBV5-1 and TRBJ2-3; 10 nucleotides match TRBD1. Losses at the gene ends were 0 bases for V and 1 base for J; bases not matched to a gene: 5. Looked up from germline, CDR1 is SGHRS and CDR2 is YFSETQ. CDR3 length equals 17 residues. Here the CDR3 DNA reads TGCGCCAGCAGCTTGGGACAGGGGGCGTTGGGCACAGATACGCAGTATTTT. It specifies CASSLGQGALGTDTQYF.

J is TRBJ2-2 and V is TRBV9; D ambiguous. The CDR3 consists of 13 residues. V was trimmed by 0 bases and J by 6 bases, leaving 6 bases between them. CDR1 SGDLS and CDR2 YYNGEE come from the germline V gene. This CDR3 is CASSVAAPGELFF. The CDR3 DNA follows: TGTGCCAGCAGCGTAGCAGCACCCGGGGAGCTGTTTTTT.

V and J are TRBV4-2 and TRBJ2-5; 13 bases are a match to TRBD2. The J segment lost 1 base and the V segment lost 4 bases, leaving 6 bases of the junction unmatched. CDR3 length: 17 residues. The germline V gene has CDR1 LGHNA and CDR2 YNFKEQ. CDR3 amino acids: CASSRQLAGGSQETQYF. CDR3 coding DNA: TGTGCCAGCAGCCGGCAACTAGCGGGGGGGAGCCAAGAGACCCAGTACTTC.

This rearrangement joins TRBV28 to TRBJ1-4; 8 bases agree with TRBD1. J was trimmed by 7 bases and V by 6 bases; bases with no gene match: 13. This CDR3 region has 16 residues. The germline CDR1 and CDR2 sequences are MDHEN and SYDVKM. CDR3 nucleotides: TGTGCCAGCAGATCTAAACCAGGGGGCGCGGGTGAAAAACTGTTTTTT. It encodes CASRSKPGGAGEKLFF.

This rearrangement joins TRBV9 to TRBJ1-2; D not resolved. CDR1 and CDR2 (germline): SGDLS, YYNGEE. The CDR3 is made up of 14 amino acids. Trimming took off 0 bases at V and 5 bases at J, with 11 bases between the two ends. CDR3 protein: CASSVGEGSYGYTF. CDR3 in DNA: TGTGCCAGCAGCGTAGGAGAAGGGAGTTATGGCTACACCTTC.